This TCR beta chain is from a study of blood T cell repertoires in COVID-19 (TCRdb year 2020). For the study in its entirety: Samples covering the acute and convalescent phases of COVID-19 were provided by collaborators in the United States, Italy and Spain. The material from the prospective study consisted of cDNA or gDNA derived from T cells, B-cell-depleted T cells, or PBMCs. Subjects who had been exposed to COVID-19, were actively infected with it, or had recovered from it provided the deeply sampled blood TCRbeta repertoires that made up the dataset. The repertoires were made available in a free public database intended to serve as a resource for research on the immune response to SARS-CoV-2. The samples were drawn from two sources: the first 160 participants of the ongoing ImmuneRACE study, and some 1,300 subjects contributed by 6 global collaborators. Sample metadata almost always included a de-identified subject ID, COVID-19 status, age in years and sex. Where HLA class I and class II types were available, the types were taken from metadata supplied by the sample provider, not from assay-based typing.

Its CDR3 holds 15 amino acids, cysteine through phenylalanine. The read is trimmed to its CDR3 DNA, 45 bases read in frame from base 1. V is trimmed back by 2 bases and J by 0 bases, and the junction contains 1 base that no gene match accounts for. The germline V gene sets CDR1 to MNHEY and CDR2 to SVGEGT. The collaborating institutions used their own protocols to collect whole blood in K2EDTA tubes. Collaborator samples were shipped for TCRbeta analysis as frozen whole blood, isolated PBMCs, or DNA extracted from either sample type. Overall study outcomes, separate from this receptor: The quantity of clinical and demographic metadata differed by source and by participant and was supplied without curation.

TCRbeta CDR3 regions were amplified from genomic DNA by means of the immunoSEQ Assay, a bias-controlled multiplex PCR. Turning to the authors' computational methods: The number of nucleated cells in each sample was estimated by amplification of reference gene primers within the assay. To quantify the absolute abundance of each unique TCRbeta CDR3 rearrangement, sequence reads were collapsed and filtered. Productive Simpson clonality was computed per sample as the square root of Simpson's diversity index over productive rearrangements. TCRdb took this table from immuneACCESS and kept in-frame rearrangements with V and J called. Such tables lack part of the clones; where checked against another copy, unresolved V genes explain under half of the gap, and the rest is unexplained. V and J calls and clone size follow that table, whereas D and trimming were derived from the DNA. The sample profile shows over 85,000 clones; 70% to 90% of them were found once. The top ten constitute around 4.8% of the sample.

Comment on this clone: Its recognized antigen is unknown. No base qualities exist here, and no much larger clone lies one base off it. This CDR3 is also generated by other DNA sequences in the sample.

The receptor comes from a human donor in a cohort sampled during active COVID-19. The chain joins TRBV6-2 or TRBV6-3 to TRBJ1-5; 7 of the junction bases match TRBD1. Sequencing input: peripheral blood. The CDR3 corresponds to CASSYRQGSNQPQHF. The DNA reads as follows: TGTGCCAGCAGTTACCGACAGGGTAGCAATCAGCCCCAGCATTTT.